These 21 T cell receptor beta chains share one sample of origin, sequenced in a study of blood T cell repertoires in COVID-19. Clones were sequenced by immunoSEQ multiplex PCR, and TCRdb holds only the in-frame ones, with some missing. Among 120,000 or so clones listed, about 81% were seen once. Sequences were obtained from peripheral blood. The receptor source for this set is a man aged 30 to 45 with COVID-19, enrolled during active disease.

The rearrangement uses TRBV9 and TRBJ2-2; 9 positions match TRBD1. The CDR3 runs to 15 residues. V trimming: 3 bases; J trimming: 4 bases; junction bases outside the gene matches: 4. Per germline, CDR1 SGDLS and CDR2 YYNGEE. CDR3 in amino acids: CASSGGTGSTGELFF. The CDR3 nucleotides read TGTGCCAGCAGCGGGGGGACAGGGAGCACCGGGGAGCTGTTTTTT.

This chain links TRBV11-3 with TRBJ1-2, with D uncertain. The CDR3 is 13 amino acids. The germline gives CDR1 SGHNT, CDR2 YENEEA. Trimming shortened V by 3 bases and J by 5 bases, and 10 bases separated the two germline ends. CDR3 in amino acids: CASSFAQEYGYTF. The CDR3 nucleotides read TGTGCCAGCAGCTTCGCGCAGGAATATGGCTACACCTTC.

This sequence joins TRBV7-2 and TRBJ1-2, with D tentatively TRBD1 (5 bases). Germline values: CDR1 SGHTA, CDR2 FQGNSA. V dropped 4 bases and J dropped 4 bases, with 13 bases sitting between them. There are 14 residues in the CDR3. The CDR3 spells CASSSPEGPYGYTF. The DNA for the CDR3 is TGTGCCAGCAGCTCCCCGGAGGGGCCCTATGGCTACACCTTC.

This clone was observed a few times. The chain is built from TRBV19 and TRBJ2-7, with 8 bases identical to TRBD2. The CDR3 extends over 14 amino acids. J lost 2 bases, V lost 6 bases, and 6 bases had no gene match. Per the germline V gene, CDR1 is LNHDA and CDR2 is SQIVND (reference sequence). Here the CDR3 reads CASRAGDPPYEQYF. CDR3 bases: TGTGCCAGTAGAGCGGGGGACCCCCCCTACGAGCAGTACTTC.

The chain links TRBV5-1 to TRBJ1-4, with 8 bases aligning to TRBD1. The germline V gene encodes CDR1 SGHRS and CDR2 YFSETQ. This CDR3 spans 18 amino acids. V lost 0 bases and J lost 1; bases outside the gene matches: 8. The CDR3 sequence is CASSLGRGRGLTNEKLFF. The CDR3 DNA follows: TGCGCCAGCAGCTTGGGCAGGGGGCGCGGGTTAACTAATGAAAAACTGTTTTTT.

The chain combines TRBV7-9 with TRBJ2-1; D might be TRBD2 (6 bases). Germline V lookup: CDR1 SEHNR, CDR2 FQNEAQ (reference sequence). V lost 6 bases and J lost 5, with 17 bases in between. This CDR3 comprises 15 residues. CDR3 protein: CASSQRGSADNEQFF. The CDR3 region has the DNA TGTGCCAGCAGTCAACGGGGGAGCGCCGACAATGAGCAGTTCTTC.

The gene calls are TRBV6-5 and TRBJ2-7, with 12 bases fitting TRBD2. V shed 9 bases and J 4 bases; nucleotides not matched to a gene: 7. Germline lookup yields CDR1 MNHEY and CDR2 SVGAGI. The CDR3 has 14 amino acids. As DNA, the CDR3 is TGTGCCAGAGGTCTGACTAGCGGGAGATACGAGCAGTACTTC. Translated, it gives CARGLTSGRYEQYF.

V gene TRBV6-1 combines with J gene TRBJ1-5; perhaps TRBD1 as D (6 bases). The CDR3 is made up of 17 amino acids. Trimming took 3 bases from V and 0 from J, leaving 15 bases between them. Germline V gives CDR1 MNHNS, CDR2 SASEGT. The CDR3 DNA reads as TGTGCCAGCAGTGATGATGGGCAGGGGTATAGCAATCAGCCCCAGCATTTT. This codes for CASSDDGQGYSNQPQHF.

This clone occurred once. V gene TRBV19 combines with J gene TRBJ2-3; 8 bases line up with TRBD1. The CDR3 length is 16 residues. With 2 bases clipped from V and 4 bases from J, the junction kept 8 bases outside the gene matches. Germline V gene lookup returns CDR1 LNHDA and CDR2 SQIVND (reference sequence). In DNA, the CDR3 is TGTGCCAGTAGTATACTCCTTGGACAGGGCGCAGATACGCAGTATTTT. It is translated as CASSILLGQGADTQYF.

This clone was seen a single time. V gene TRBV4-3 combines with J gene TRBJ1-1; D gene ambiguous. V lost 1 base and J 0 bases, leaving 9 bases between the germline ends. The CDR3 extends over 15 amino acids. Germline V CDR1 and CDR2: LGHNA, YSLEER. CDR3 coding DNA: TGCGCCAGCAGCCAAGGATGGTCAGTGAACACTGAAGCTTTCTTT. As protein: CASSQGWSVNTEAFF.

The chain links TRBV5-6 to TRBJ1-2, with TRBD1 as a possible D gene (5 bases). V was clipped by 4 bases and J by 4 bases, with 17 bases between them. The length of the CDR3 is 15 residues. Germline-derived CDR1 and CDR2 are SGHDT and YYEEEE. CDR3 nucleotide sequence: TGTGCCAGCAGCGCACCAGGGATCCCCCCCTATGGCTACACCTTC. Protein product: CASSAPGIPPYGYTF.

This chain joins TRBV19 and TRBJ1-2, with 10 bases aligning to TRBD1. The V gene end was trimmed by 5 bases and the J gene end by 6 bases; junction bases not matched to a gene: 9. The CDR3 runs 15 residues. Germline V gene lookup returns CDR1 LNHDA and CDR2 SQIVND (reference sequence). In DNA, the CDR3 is TGTGCCAGTAGTCCCTTATCCGGGACAGGGGATGGCTACACCTTC. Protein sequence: CASSPLSGTGDGYTF.

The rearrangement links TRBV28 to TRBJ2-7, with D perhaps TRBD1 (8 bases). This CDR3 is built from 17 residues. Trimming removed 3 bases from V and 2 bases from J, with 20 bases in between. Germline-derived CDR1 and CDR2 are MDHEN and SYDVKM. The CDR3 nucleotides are TGTGCCAGCAGTTTCCCTGCAGGGGGCGGGAGCACCTACGAGCAGTACTTC. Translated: CASSFPAGGGSTYEQYF.

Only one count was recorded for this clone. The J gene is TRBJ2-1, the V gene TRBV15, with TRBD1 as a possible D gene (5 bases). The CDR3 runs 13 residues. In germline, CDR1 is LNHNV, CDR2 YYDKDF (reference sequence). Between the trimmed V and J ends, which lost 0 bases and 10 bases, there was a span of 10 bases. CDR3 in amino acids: CATSRDNRPEQFF. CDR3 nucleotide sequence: TGTGCCACCAGCAGAGATAACAGGCCCGAGCAGTTCTTC. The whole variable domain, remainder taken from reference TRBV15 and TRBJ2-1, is DAMVIQNPRYQVTQFGKPVTLSCSQTLNHNVMYWYQQKSSQAPKLLFHYYDKDFNNEADTPDNFQSRRPNTSFCFLDIRSPGLGDTAMYLCATSRDNRPEQFFGPGTRLTVL.

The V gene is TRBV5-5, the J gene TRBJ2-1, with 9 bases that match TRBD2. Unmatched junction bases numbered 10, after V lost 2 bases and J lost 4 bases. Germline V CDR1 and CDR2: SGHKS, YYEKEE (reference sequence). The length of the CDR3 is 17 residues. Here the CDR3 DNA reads TGTGCCAGCAGCTTTCAGTTAGCGGGAGTGGGTTACAATGAGCAGTTCTTC. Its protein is CASSFQLAGVGYNEQFF.

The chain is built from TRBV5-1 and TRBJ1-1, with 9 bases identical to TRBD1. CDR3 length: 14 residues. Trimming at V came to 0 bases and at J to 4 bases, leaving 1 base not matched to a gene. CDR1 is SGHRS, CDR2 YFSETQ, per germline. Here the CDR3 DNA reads TGCGCCAGCAGCTTGGTGACAGGGGGCACTGAAGCTTTCTTT. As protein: CASSLVTGGTEAFF.

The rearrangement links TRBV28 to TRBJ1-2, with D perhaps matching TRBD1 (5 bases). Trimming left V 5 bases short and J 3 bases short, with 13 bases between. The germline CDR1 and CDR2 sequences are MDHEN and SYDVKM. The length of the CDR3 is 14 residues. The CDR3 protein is CASSVAGDYYGYTF. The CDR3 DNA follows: TGTGCCAGCAGTGTTGCCGGGGACTACTATGGCTACACCTTC.

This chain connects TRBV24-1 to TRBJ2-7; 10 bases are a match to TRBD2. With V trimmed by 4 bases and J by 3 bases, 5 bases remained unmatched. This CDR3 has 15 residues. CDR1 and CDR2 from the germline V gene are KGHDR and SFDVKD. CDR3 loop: CATSDQRGGNYEQYF. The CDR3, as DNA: TGTGCCACCAGTGACCAGCGGGGGGGGAACTACGAGCAGTACTTC.

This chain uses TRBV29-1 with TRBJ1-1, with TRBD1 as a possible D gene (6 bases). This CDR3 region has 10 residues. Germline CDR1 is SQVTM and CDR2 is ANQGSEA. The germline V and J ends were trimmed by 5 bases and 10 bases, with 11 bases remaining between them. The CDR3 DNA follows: TGCAGCGTTCGGGGCAGGGGAGCTTTCTTT. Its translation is CSVRGRGAFF.

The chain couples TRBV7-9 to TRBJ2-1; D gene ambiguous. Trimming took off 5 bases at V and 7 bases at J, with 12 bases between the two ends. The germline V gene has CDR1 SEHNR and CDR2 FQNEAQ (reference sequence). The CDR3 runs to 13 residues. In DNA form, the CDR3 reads TGTGCCAGCAGCCCAAACCGGCGGAATGAGCAGTTCTTC. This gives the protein CASSPNRRNEQFF.

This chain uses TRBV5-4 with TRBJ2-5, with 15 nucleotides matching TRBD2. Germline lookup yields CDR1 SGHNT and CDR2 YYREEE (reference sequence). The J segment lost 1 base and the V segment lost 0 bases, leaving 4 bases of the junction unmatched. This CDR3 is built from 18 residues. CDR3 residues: CASSLAGTSGGIQETQYF. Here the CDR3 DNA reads TGTGCCAGCAGCTTGGCTGGGACTAGCGGGGGGATCCAAGAGACCCAGTACTTC.